This TCR beta chain comes out of a study of blood T cell repertoires in COVID-19. Study-level information: In each case, the material was cDNA or gDNA derived from T cells, B-cell-depleted T cells, or PBMCs.

The junction had 6 bases not matched to a gene; V was cut back by 5 bases and J by 2 bases. This CDR3 is built from 16 residues. Per the germline V gene, CDR1 is LNHDA and CDR2 is SQIVND (reference sequence). Living in 24 US areas, the participants were between roughly 18 and 90 years of age. Authors' processing steps: Researchers report that nucleated cell counts were estimated from reference gene primer amplification. Assay: immunoSEQ multiplex PCR; the TCRdb copy retains only in-frame clones and omits some. That table is the source of V, J and clone size, and D and trimming were worked out from the DNA. The data show over 150,000 clones, approximately 82% seen once.

Sequencing input: PBMCs or T cells enriched from blood (not recorded which). The source is a woman aged 50 to 60 who had recovered from COVID-19. V gene TRBV19 combines with J gene TRBJ2-1, with 10 bases that match TRBD2. The CDR3 bases are TGTGCCAGTAGTTCTTCGCTAGCGGGAGCCTACAATGAGCAGTTCTTC. It is translated as CASSSSLAGAYNEQFF.